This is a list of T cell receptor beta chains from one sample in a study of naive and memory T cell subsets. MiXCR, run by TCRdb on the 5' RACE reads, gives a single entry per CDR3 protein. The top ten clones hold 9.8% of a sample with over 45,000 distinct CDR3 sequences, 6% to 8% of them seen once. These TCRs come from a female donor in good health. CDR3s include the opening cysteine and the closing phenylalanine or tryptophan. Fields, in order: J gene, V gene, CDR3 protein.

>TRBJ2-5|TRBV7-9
CASSLARGKKETQYF
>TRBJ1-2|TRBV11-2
CASSFARRGRGYGYTF
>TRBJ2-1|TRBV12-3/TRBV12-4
CASNPGGGTSYNEQFF
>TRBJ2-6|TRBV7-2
CASGLHSSGANVLTF
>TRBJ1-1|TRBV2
CASSGGQGAPEAFF
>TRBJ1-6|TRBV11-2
CASSAEPMYSPLHF
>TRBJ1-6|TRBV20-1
CSTLLLAAYNSPLHF
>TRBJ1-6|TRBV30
CAWRDSWNSPLHF
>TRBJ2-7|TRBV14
CASSIQTGELGEQYF
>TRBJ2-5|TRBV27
CASSNVDQETQYF
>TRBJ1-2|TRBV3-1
CASSHAGGYTF
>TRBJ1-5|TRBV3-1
CASSPPVPQHF
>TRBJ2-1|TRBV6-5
CASSYSISGGEQFF
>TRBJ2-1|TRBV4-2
CASTRSGSSYNEQFF
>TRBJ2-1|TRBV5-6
CASSLMAAYNEQFF
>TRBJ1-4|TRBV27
CASRILAYANEKLFF
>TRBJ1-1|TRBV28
CASSLLGWGSPRPEAFF
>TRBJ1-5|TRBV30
CAWSVSSYSSHGNQPQHF
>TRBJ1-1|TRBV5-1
CASSLAQGMNTEAFF
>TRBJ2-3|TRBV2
CASSDLGTGTDTQYF
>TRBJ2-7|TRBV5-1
CASSAPELSYEQYF
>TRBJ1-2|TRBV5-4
CASRTRTGRYGYTF
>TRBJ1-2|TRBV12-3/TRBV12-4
CASSSGRVYGYTF
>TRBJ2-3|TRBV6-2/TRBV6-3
CASSPQRGGQTDTQYF
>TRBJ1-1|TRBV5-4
CASRKQEAVNTEAFF
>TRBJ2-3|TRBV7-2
CASSLGSGTSTYTQYF
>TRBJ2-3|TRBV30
CAWSVGPGLGPDTQYF
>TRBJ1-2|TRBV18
CASSETGGAGYGYTF
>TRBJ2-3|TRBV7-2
CASSLEAAGVMTDTQYF
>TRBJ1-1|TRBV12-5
CASGLQAGTEAFF
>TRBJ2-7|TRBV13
CASSLYSYEQYF
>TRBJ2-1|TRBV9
CASSVGSSGNQFF
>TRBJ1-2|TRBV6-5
CASSGLGPYGYTF
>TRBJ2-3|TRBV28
CASPPSGGSPDTQYF
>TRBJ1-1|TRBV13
CASSPPQNTEAFF
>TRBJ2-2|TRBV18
CASSPSTGSNRGELFF
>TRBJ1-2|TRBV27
CASSLRGLGDGYTF
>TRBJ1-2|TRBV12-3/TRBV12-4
CASSLFPVDYTF
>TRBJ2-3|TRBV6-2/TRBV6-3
CASSHRDWDSDTQYF
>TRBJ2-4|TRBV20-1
CSASVALAKNIQYF
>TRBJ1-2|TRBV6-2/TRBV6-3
CASSYGTGSSRGYGYTF
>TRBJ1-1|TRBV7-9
CASSFGGRLPNTEAFF
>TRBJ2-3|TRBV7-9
CASSLALGRASTDTQYF
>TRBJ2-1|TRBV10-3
CAISAGIHNEQFF
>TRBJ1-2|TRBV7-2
CASSLGTGSLSYGYTF
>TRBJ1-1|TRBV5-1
CASSLEMNTEAFF
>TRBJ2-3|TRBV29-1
CSVATGGSSADTQYF
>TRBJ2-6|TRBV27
CASRIPGTGGSGANVLTF
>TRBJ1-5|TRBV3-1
CASSPLGQPQHF
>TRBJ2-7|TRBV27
CASKPGRHSYEQYF
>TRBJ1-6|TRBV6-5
CASNTGKARSSPLHF
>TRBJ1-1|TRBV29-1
CSVEFAAGIRNTEAFF
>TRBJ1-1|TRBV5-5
CASSLGTQGFF
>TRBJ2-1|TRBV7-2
CASGGSSYNEQFF
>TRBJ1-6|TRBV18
CASSPDRGRNSPLHF
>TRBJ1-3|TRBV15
CATSRAKGGSGNTIYF
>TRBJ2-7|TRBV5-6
CASSLRTSGASYELYF
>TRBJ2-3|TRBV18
CASSQGQGNTDTQYF